This T cell receptor beta chain was captured by sequencing in a study of T-cell reconstitution after alpha-beta-depleted transplantation in children (TCRdb year 2016). At the level of the whole study: T-cell immune reconstitution after TCRalphabeta/CD19-depleted allogeneic hematopoietic cell transplantation in children was quantitatively tracked in the study by means of TCR repertoire profiling.

The protocol used for the library was PCR. TCRdb shows the sequencer as Illumina HiSeq 2500. TCR library preparation used molecular barcoding, with unique molecular identifiers applied to normalize quantification of the TCRbeta repertoire. TCRdb reworked the public reads: Q25 trimming with fastp, MiXCR clone assembly, productive beta chains retained. Rows merge per CDR3 protein into single entries with the most common DNA and genes. The sample table lists around 370,000 distinct CDR3 sequences, 10% of them with a count of one. The ten largest make up 2% to 3% of the sample. Remarks on this clonotype: It lacks a known antigen. Base quality data are lacking; no much larger clone is found one base away.

CDR3 length: 14 amino acids, cysteine to phenylalanine. The read is trimmed to its CDR3 DNA, 42 bases read in frame from base 1. From the germline V gene, CDR1 is ENHRY and CDR2 is SYGVKD. Trimmed from V: 2 bases; trimmed from J: 9 bases; junction bases lacking a gene match: 4. The clonotype was recovered from a human donor who donated a stem cell graft to a child with acute lymphoblastic leukemia. The sample in question was PBMCs from the stem cell graft donor, obtained from the stem cell graft. The rearrangement joined TRBV10-3 to TRBJ2-1; a stretch of 10 junction bases matches TRBD1. The DNA sequence follows: TGTGCCATCAGTGAGCCGACAGGGGGCCTTGAGCAGTTCTTC. The translation is CAISEPTGGLEQFF.